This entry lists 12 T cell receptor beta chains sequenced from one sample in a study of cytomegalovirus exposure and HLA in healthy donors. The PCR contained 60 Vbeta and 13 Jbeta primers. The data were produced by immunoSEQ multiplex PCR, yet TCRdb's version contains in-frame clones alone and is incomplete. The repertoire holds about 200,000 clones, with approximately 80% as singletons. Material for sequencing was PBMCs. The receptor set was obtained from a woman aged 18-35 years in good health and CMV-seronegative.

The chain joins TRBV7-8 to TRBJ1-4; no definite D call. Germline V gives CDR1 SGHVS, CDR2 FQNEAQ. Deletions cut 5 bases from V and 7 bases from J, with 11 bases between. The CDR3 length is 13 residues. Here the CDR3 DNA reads TGTGCCAGCAGCACGATAGTTGTTGAAAAACTGTTTTTT. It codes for CASSTIVVEKLFF.

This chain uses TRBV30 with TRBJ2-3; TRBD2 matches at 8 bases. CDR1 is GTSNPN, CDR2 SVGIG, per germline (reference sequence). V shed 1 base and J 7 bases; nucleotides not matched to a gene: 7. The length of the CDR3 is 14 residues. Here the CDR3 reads CAWSGTSGRNTQYF. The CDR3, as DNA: TGTGCCTGGAGTGGTACCAGCGGGAGAAATACGCAGTATTTT.

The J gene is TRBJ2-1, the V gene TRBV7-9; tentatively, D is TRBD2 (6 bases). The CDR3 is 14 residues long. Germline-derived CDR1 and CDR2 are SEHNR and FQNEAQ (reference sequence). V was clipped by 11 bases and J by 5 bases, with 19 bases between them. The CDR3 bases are TGTGCCCCCGAAGGGGAGGAAGGCCACAATGAGCAGTTCTTC. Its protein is CAPEGEEGHNEQFF.

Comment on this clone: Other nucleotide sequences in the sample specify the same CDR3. CDR3 residues: CASSLSGSSYEQYF. The CDR3 DNA is TGTGCCAGCAGTCTTAGCGGGAGCTCCTACGAGCAGTACTTC. The chain combines TRBV28 with TRBJ2-7; 9 bases map to TRBD2. The CDR3 extends over 14 amino acids. Germline V gene data show CDR1 as MDHEN and CDR2 as SYDVKM. V dropped 5 bases and J dropped 0; count of bases not matched to a gene: 2. The full variable domain, completed using reference TRBV28 and TRBJ2-7, is DVKVTQSSRYLVKRTGEKVFLECVQDMDHENMFWYRQDPGLGLRLIYFSYDVKMKEKGDIPEGYSVSREKKERFSLILESASTNQTSMYLCASSLSGSSYEQYFGPGTRLTVT.

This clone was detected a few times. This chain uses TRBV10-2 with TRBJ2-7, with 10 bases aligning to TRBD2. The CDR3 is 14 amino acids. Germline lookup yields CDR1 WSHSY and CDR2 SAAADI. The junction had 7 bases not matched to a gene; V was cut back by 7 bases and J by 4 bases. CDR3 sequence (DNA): TGCGCCAGCAAGGCTAGCGGGAGTAAGTACGAGCAGTACTTC. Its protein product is CASKASGSKYEQYF.

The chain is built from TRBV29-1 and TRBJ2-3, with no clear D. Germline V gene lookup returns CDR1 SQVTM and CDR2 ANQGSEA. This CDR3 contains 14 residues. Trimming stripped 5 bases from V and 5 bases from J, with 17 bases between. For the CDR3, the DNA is TGCAGCGTTTCCGATCTCCGCGGTGTAGATACGCAGTATTTT. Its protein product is CSVSDLRGVDTQYF.

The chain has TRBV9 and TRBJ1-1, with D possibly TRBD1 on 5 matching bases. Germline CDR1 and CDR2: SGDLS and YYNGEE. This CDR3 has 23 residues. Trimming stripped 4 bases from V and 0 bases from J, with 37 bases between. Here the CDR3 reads CASSFPVGYRDSSPTRMNTEAFF. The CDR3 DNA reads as TGTGCCAGCAGCTTCCCCGTGGGTTACCGGGACTCCTCACCTACCCGCATGAACACTGAAGCTTTCTTT.

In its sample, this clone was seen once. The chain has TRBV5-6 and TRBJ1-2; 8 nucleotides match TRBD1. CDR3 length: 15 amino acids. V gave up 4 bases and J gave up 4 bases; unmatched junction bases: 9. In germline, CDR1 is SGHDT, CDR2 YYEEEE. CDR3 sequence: CASSRRQGPSYGYTF. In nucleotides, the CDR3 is TGTGCCAGCAGCAGACGACAGGGGCCTAGCTATGGCTACACCTTC.

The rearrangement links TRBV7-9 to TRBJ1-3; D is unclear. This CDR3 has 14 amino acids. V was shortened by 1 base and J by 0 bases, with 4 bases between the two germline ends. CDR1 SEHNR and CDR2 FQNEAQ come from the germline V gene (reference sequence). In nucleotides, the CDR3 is TGTGCCAGCAGCTTAGTCTCCTCTGGAAACACCATATATTTT. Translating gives CASSLVSSGNTIYF.

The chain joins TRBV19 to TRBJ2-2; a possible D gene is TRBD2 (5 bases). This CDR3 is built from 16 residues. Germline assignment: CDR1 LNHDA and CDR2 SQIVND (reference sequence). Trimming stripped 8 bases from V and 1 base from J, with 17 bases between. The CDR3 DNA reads TGTGCCAGTTCGGTCCTGCTAGCCCAGAACACCGGGGAGCTGTTTTTT. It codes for CASSVLLAQNTGELFF.

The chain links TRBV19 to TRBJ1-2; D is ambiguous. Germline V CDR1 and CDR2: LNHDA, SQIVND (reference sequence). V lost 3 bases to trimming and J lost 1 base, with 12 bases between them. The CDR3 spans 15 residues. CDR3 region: CASSIDNSGNYGYTF. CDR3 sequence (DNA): TGTGCCAGTAGTATCGATAACAGTGGTAACTATGGCTACACCTTC.

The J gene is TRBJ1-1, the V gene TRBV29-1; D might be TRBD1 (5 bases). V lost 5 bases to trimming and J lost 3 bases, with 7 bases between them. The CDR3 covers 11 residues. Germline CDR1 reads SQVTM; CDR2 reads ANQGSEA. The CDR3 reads CSVPGHTEAFF. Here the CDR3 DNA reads TGCAGCGTTCCAGGGCACACTGAAGCTTTCTTT.